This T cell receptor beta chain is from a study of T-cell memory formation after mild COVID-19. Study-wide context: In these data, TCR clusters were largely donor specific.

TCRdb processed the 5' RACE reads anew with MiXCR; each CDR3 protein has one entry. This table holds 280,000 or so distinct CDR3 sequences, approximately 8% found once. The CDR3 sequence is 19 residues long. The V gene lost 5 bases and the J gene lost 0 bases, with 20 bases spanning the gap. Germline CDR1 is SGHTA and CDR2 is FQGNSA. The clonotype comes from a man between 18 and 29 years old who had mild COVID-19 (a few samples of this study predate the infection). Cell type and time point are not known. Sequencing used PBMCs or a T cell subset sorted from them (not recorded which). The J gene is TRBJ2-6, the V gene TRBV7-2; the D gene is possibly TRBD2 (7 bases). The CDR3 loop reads CASSPGRGALNSGANVLTF. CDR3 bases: TGTGCCAGCAGCCCTGGGAGGGGGGCCCTTAACTCTGGGGCCAACGTCCTGACTTTC.